These 15 T cell receptor beta chains were sequenced from one sample in a study of T cells in tuberculosis. Thawed, overnight-rested PBMC were stained with GMM-loaded CD1B tetramer, viability dye and anti-CD3, then sorted. The lipid loaded on the CD1B tetramers was C32 glucose monomycolate from Rhodococcus equi. The data were produced by immunoSEQ multiplex PCR, yet TCRdb's version contains in-frame clones alone and is incomplete. The profile covers roughly 59,000 clones, with around 81% appearing a single time and roughly 13% taken by the ten largest. The sequenced sample consisted of CD1b-GMM tetramer-negative cells sorted from PBMCs. These receptors came from an adult woman with latent tuberculosis.

V usage is TRBV14 and J usage is TRBJ2-7; 8 bases fit TRBD2. The CDR3 is 16 residues long. The germline V gene encodes CDR1 SGHDN and CDR2 FVKESK. With V trimmed by 3 bases and J by 6 bases, 13 bases remained unmatched. The CDR3 DNA follows: TGTGCCAGCAGCCATCTCGAGGGTAGCGGGATACGCGAGCAGTACTTC. This gives the protein CASSHLEGSGIREQYF. Combining the CDR3 with reference TRBV14 and TRBJ2-7 gives the whole variable domain EAGVTQFPSHSVIEKGQTVTLRCDPISGHDNLYWYRRVMGKEIKFLLHFVKESKQDESGMPNNRFLAERTGGTYSTLKVQPAELEDSGVYFCASSHLEGSGIREQYFGPGTRLTVT.

The chain is built from TRBV9 and TRBJ2-7, with 8 bases fitting TRBD1. V lost 0 bases and J lost 6; bases outside the gene matches: 8. The CDR3 consists of 15 residues. From germline, CDR1 is SGDLS and CDR2 YYNGEE. The CDR3 DNA reads as TGTGCCAGCAGCGTAGGGGCAGGGGGCTTCAGCGAGCAGTACTTC. As protein: CASSVGAGGFSEQYF.

V is TRBV5-4 and J is TRBJ2-3; D perhaps matches TRBD1 (5 bases). Germline CDR1 is SGHNT and CDR2 is YYREEE (reference sequence). The CDR3 loop spans 15 amino acids. The ends were cut back, 0 bases at V and 1 base at J, with 9 bases in the middle. The CDR3 reads CASSLGVGGTDTQYF. The CDR3 bases are TGTGCCAGCAGCTTGGGGGTAGGGGGCACAGATACGCAGTATTTT.

The V call is TRBV27, the J call TRBJ1-1; D not certain. Germline loops: CDR1 MNHEY, CDR2 SMNVEV (reference sequence). Between the trimmed V and J ends, which lost 8 bases and 1 base, there was a span of 14 bases. The length of the CDR3 is 14 residues. The CDR3 DNA sequence: TGTGCCAGCGGTGGTGGTCAGAAGAACACTGAAGCTTTCTTT. This translates into CASGGGQKNTEAFF.

The chain is built from TRBV4-1 and TRBJ2-2, with TRBD1 matching over 12 bases. From germline, CDR1 is MGHRA and CDR2 YSYEKL. Trimming took 4 bases from V and 7 from J; bases not matched to a gene: 7. The CDR3 sequence is 16 residues long. In DNA, the CDR3 is TGCGCCAGCAGCCGGGACAGGGGGCCGGTAAGCGGGGAGCTGTTTTTT. Its protein product is CASSRDRGPVSGELFF.

J is TRBJ2-4 and V is TRBV11-1, with TRBD1 as a possible D gene (6 bases). CDR1 and CDR2 (germline): SGHAT, FQDESV (reference sequence). Trimming removed 2 bases at V and 7 bases at J, with 12 bases between. The CDR3 covers 14 residues. The chain's CDR3 is CASSLTPQGNIQYF. CDR3 nucleotides: TGTGCCAGCAGCTTAACCCCCCAGGGGAACATTCAGTACTTC.

This chain connects TRBV10-2 to TRBJ2-1; 13 bases match TRBD2. V lost 6 bases and J lost 7; bases outside the gene matches: 12. CDR1 is WSHSY and CDR2 is SAAADI in the germline V gene. The CDR3 totals 17 residues. The CDR3 region has the DNA TGCGCCAGCAGGGTAACTAGCGGGGGGGCGAAACAGAATGAGCAGTTCTTC. Residues: CASRVTSGGAKQNEQFF.

The chain combines TRBV29-1 with TRBJ1-1; TRBD1 is a possible D gene (5 bases). The CDR3 is made up of 12 amino acids. Per the germline V gene, CDR1 is SQVTM and CDR2 is ANQGSEA. V lost 7 bases to trimming and J lost 1 base, with 10 bases between them. CDR3 nucleotides: TGCAGCGCTGGGGGGGGGAACACTGAAGCTTTCTTT. This sequence encodes CSAGGGNTEAFF.

The genes are TRBV29-1 and TRBJ1-3; 7 bases are a match to TRBD1. The CDR3 contains 14 residues. V trimming: 2 bases; J trimming: 4 bases; junction bases outside the gene matches: 5. Per the germline V gene, CDR1 is SQVTM and CDR2 is ANQGSEA. The CDR3 sequence is CSVENGTVGNTIYF. In DNA form, the CDR3 reads TGCAGCGTTGAAAACGGGACAGTAGGAAACACCATATATTTT.

J is TRBJ2-2 and V is TRBV19, with TRBD1 as a possible D gene (5 bases). CDR1 is LNHDA and CDR2 is SQIVND in the germline V gene (reference sequence). The CDR3 consists of 14 residues. Trimming removed 3 bases from V and 5 bases from J, with 10 bases in between. DNA for the CDR3: TGTGCCAGTAGTATGGGGCTTTCTACCGGGGAGCTGTTTTTT. Translation: CASSMGLSTGELFF.

V and J are TRBV7-6 and TRBJ2-1; 9 bases fit TRBD2. The CDR3 loop spans 18 amino acids. Trimming removed 0 bases from V and 4 bases from J; junction bases left unmatched: 10. The germline V gene encodes CDR1 SGHVS and CDR2 FNYEAQ. This CDR3 reads CASSLAGSGGSRYNEQFF. The DNA for the CDR3 is TGTGCCAGCAGCTTAGCTGGTAGCGGGGGAAGCCGATACAATGAGCAGTTCTTC.

The chain couples TRBV14 to TRBJ1-1, with D possibly being TRBD1 (6 bases). Germline V gene sequence: CDR1 SGHDN, CDR2 FVKESK. This CDR3 is 15 amino acids long. The V end lost 0 bases, the J end lost 2 bases, and 10 bases lay between the germline ends. In DNA, the CDR3 is TGTGCCAGCAGCCAAGAGGTAGGGGGAAACACTGAAGCTTTCTTT. Amino acids: CASSQEVGGNTEAFF.

CDR3 amino acids: CASSFNGLRGNIQYF. CDR3 in DNA: TGTGCCAGCAGTTTTAATGGGTTGAGAGGGAACATTCAGTACTTC. This sequence joins TRBV28 and TRBJ2-4; weak D call: TRBD2 (5 bases). Germline V gene data show CDR1 as MDHEN and CDR2 as SYDVKM. The CDR3 sequence is 15 residues long. V lost 3 bases and J 7 bases, leaving 16 bases between the germline ends.

The chain combines TRBV29-1 with TRBJ2-2, with 8 bases aligning to TRBD1. J was trimmed by 7 bases and V by 5 bases; bases with no gene match: 9. CDR1 and CDR2 (germline): SQVTM, ANQGSEA. The CDR3 covers 14 residues. The CDR3 DNA sequence: TGCAGCGTTCGACGCAGGGGGCGCAGCGGGGAGCTGTTTTTT. This sequence encodes CSVRRRGRSGELFF.

This clone has just one count. CDR3 bases: TGTGCCAGCAGCTTAGGGACAGGGGGCGTCAATCAGCCCCAGCATTTT. Encoded protein: CASSLGTGGVNQPQHF. V and J are TRBV7-2 and TRBJ1-5; 11 nucleotides agree with TRBD1. The junction had 2 bases not matched to a gene; V was cut back by 1 base and J by 3 bases. In germline, CDR1 is SGHTA, CDR2 FQGNSA. This CDR3 region has 16 residues.